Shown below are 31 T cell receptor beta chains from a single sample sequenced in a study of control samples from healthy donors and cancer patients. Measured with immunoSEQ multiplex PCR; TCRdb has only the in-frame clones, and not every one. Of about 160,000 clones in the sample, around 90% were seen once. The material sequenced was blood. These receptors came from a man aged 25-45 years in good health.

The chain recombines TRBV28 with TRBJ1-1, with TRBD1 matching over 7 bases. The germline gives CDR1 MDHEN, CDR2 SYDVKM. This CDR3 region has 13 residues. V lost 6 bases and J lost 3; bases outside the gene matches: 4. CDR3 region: CASSRTGYTEAFF. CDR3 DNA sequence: TGTGCCAGCAGCCGGACAGGCTACACTGAAGCTTTCTTT.

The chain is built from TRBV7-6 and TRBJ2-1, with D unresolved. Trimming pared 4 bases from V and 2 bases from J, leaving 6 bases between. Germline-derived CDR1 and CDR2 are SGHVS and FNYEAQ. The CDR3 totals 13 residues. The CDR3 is CASSSSAYNEQFF. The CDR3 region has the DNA TGTGCCAGCAGCTCCTCGGCCTACAATGAGCAGTTCTTC. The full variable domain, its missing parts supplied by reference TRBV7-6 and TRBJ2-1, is GAGVSQSPRYKVTKRGQDVALRCDPISGHVSLYWYRQALGQGPEFLTYFNYEAQQDKSGLPNDRFSAERPEGSISTLTIQRTEQRDSAMYRCASSSSAYNEQFFGPGTRLTVL.

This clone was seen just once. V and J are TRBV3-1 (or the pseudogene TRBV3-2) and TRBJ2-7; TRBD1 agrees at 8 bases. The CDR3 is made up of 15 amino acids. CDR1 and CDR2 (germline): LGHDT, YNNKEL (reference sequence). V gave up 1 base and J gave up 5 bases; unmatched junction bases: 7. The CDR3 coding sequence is TGTGCCAGCAGCCAAGGGGCCCCCAGGGGGCACGAGCAGTACTTC. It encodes CASSQGAPRGHEQYF.

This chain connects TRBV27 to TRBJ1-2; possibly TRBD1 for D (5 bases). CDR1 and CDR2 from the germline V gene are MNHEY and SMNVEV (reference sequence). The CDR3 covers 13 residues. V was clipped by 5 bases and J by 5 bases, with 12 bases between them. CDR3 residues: CASSPGTDYGYTF. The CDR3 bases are TGTGCCAGCAGTCCCGGGACGGATTATGGCTACACCTTC.

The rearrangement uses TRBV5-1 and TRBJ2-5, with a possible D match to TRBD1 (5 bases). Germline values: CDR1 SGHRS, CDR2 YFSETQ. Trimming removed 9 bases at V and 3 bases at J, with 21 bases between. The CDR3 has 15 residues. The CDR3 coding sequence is TGCGCCACCCGGCTTGGCGGCAGGGTGGAAGAGACCCAGTACTTC. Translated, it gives CATRLGGRVEETQYF.

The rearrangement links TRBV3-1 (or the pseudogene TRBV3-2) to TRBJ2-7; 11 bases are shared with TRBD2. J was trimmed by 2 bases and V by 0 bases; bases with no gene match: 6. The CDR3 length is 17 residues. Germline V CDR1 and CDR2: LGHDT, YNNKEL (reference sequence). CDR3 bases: TGTGCCAGCAGCCAAGAAGTCCGACTAGCGGGACCCTACGAGCAGTACTTC. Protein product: CASSQEVRLAGPYEQYF.

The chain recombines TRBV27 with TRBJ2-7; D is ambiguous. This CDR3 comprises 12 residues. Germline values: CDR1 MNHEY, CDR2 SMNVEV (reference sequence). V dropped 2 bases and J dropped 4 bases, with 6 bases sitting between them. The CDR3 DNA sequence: TGTGCCAGCAGTTTACAAGGTTACGAGCAGTACTTC. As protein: CASSLQGYEQYF.

CDR3 nucleotide sequence: TGTGCCAGCTCACCACCACGGTCCACCACCCTACAAGAGACCCAGTACTTC. It translates to CASSPPRSTTLQETQYF. The chain couples TRBV18 to TRBJ2-5; D gene ambiguous. The CDR3 spans 17 residues. Trimming stripped 0 bases from V and 2 bases from J, with 16 bases between. Germline lookup yields CDR1 KGHSH and CDR2 LQKENI. The full variable domain, with the rest looked up from reference TRBV18 and TRBJ2-5, is NAGVMQNPRHLVRRRGQEARLRCSPMKGHSHVYWYRQLPEEGLKFMVYLQKENIIDESGMPKERFSAEFPKEGPSILRIQQVVRGDSAAYFCASSPPRSTTLQETQYFGPGTRLLVL.

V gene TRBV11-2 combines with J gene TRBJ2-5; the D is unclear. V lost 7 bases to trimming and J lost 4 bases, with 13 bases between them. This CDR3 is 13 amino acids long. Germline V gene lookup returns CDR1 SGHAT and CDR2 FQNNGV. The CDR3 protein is CASTRFSRETQYF. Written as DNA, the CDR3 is TGTGCCAGCACCCGTTTCAGCCGAGAGACCCAGTACTTC.

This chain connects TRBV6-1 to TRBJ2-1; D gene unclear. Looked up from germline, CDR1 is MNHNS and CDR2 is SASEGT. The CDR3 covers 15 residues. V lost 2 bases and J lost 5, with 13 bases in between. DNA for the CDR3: TGTGCCAGCAGTGAATGGCTGGATAGTAACAATGAGCAGTTCTTC. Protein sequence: CASSEWLDSNNEQFF.

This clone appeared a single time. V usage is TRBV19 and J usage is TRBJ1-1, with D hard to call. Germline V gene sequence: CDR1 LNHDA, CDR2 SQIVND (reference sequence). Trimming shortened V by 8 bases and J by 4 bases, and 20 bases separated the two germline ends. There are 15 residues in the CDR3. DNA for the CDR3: TGTGCCAGTGTCCCGAGTTGGTCTCGGTTCACTGAAGCTTTCTTT. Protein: CASVPSWSRFTEAFF.

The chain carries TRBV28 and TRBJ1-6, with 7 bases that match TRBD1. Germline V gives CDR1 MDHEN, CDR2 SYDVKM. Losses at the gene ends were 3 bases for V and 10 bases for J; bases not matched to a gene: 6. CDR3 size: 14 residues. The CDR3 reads CASSFGQGGSPLHF. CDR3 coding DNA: TGTGCCAGCAGTTTTGGGCAGGGGGGATCACCCCTCCACTTT.

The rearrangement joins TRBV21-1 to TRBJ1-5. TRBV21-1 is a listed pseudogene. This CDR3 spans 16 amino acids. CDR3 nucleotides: TGTGCCAGCAGCAAATGTAACCGGGTAAGCTTTCAGCCCCAGCATTTT. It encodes CASSKCNRVSFQPQHF.

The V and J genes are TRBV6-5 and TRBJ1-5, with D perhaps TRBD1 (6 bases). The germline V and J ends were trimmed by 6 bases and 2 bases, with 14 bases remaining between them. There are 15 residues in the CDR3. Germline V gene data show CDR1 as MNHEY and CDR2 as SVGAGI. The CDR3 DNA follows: TGTGCCAGCAGGCCGGCAGGGGATGGCAATCAGCCCCAGCATTTT. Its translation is CASRPAGDGNQPQHF.

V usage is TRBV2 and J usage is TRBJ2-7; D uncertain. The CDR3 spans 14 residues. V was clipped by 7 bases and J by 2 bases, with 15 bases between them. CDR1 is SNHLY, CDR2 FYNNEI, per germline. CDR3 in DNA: TGTGCCAGCAACCTACGGACCGCTACCTACGAGCAGTACTTC. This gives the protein CASNLRTATYEQYF.

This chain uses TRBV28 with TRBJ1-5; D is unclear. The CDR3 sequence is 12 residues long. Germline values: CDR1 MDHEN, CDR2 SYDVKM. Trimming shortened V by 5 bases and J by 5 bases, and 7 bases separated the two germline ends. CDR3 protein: CASSPGHQPQHF. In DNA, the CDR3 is TGTGCCAGCAGTCCTGGGCATCAGCCCCAGCATTTT.

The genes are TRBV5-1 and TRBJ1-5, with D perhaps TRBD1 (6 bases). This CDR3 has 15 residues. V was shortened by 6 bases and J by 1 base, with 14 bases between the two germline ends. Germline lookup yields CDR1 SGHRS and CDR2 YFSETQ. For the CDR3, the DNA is TGCGCCAGCACCCCGTCGGGGGGCAGCAATCAGCCCCAGCATTTT. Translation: CASTPSGGSNQPQHF.

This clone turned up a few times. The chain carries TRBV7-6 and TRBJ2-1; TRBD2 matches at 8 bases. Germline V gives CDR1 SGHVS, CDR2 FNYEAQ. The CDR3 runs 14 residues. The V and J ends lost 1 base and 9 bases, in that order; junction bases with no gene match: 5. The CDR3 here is CASSLVLGLGEQFF. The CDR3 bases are TGTGCCAGCAGCTTAGTCTTGGGACTAGGTGAGCAGTTCTTC. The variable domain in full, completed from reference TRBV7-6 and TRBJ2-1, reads GAGVSQSPRYKVTKRGQDVALRCDPISGHVSLYWYRQALGQGPEFLTYFNYEAQQDKSGLPNDRFSAERPEGSISTLTIQRTEQRDSAMYRCASSLVLGLGEQFFGPGTRLTVL.

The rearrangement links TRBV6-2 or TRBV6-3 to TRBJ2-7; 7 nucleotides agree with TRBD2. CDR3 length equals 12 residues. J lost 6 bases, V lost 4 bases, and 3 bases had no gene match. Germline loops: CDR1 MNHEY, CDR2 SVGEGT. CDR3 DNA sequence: TGTGCCAGCAGTTTCGCTAGCGGCGAGCAGTACTTC. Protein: CASSFASGEQYF.

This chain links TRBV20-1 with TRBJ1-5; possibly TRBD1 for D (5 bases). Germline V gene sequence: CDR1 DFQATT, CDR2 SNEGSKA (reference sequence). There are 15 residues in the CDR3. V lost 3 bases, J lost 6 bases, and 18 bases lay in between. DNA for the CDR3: TGCAGTGCTAGTAAACAACAGGAGTTAAGTCAGCCCCAGCATTTT. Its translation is CSASKQQELSQPQHF.

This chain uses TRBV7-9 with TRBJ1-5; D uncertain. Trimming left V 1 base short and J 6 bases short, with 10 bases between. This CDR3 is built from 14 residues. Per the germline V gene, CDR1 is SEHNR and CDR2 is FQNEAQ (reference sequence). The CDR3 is CASSLDGPFQPQHF. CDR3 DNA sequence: TGTGCCAGCAGCTTAGATGGACCCTTTCAGCCCCAGCATTTT.

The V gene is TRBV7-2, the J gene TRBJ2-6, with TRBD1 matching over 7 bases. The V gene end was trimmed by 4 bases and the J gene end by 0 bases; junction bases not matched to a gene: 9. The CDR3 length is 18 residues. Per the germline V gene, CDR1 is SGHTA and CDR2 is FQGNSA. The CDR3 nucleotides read TGTGCCAGCAGCTCAAAGGACAGGCGAGCCTCTGGGGCCAACGTCCTGACTTTC. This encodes CASSSKDRRASGANVLTF.

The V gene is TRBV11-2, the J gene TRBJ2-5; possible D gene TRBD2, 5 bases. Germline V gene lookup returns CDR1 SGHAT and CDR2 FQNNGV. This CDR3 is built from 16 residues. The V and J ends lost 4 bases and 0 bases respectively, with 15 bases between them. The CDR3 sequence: CASSSSPPGYQETQYF. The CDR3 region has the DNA TGTGCCAGCAGCTCCAGCCCCCCGGGGTACCAAGAGACCCAGTACTTC.

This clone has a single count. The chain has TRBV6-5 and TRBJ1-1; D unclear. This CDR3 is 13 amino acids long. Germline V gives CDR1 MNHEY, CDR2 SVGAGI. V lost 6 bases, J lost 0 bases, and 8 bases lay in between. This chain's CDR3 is CASRTFVNTEAFF. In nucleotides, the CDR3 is TGTGCCAGCAGGACCTTCGTGAACACTGAAGCTTTCTTT.

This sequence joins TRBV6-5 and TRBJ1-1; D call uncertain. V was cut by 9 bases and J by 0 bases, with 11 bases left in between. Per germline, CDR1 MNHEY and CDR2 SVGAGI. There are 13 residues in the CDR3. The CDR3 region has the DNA TGTGCCAGTATCAACAACTTGAACACTGAAGCTTTCTTT. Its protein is CASINNLNTEAFF.

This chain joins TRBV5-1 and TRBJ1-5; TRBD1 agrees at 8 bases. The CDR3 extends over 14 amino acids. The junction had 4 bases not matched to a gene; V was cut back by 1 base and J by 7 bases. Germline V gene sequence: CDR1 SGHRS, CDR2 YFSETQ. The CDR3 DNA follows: TGCGCCAGCAGCTTGTCAGGGGGCACGCAGCCCCAGCATTTT. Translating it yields CASSLSGGTQPQHF.

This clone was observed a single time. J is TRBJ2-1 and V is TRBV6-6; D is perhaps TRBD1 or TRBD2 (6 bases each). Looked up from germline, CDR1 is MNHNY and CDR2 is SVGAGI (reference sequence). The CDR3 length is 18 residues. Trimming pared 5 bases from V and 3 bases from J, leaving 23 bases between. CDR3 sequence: CASSLRGGLDYGYNEQFF. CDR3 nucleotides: TGTGCCAGCAGTCTCAGGGGAGGATTAGACTACGGCTACAATGAGCAGTTCTTC.

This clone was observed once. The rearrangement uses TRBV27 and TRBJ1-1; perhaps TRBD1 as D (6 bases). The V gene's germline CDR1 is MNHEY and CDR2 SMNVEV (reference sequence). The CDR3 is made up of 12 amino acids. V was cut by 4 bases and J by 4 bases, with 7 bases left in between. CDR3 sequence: CASSSGVTEAFF. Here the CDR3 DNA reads TGTGCCAGCAGTTCAGGGGTCACTGAAGCTTTCTTT.

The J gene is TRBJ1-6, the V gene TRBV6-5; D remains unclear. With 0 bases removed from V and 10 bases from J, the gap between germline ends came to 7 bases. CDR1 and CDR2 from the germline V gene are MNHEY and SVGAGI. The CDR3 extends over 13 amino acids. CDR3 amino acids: CASSYSMGSPLHF. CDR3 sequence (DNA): TGTGCCAGCAGTTACTCGATGGGGTCACCCCTCCACTTT.

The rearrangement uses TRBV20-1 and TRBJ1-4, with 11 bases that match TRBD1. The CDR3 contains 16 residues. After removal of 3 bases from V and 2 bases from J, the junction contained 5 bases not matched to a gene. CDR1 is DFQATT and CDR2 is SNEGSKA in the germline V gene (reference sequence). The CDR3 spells CSASWTGGSTNEKLFF. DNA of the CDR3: TGCAGTGCTAGTTGGACAGGGGGCTCTACTAATGAAAAACTGTTTTTT.

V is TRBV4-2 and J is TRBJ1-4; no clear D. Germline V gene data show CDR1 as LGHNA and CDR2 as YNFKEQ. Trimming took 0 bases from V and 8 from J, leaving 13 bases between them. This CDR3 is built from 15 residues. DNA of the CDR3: TGTGCCAGCAGCCAAGAGGAAGGGCTAAAGGAAAAACTGTTTTTT. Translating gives CASSQEEGLKEKLFF.